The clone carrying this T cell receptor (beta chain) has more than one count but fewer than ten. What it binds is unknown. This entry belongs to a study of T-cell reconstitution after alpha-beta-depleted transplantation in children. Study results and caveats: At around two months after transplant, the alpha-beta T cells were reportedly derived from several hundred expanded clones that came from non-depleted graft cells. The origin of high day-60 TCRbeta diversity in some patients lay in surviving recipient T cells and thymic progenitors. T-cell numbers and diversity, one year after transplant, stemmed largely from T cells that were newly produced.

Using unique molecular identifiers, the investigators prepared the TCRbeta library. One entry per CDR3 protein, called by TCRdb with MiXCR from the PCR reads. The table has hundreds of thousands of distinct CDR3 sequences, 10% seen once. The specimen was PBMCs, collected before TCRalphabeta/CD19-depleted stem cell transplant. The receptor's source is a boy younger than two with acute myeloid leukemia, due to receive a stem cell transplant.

Written as DNA, the CDR3 is TGCAGTGCTAGATGGGGGACAGGGAGGGACACTGAAGCTTTCTTT. This encodes CSARWGTGRDTEAFF. The chain is built from TRBV20-1 and TRBJ1-1; 9 bases map to TRBD1. Germline V gives CDR1 DFQATT, CDR2 SNEGSKA (reference sequence). V shed 2 bases and J 3 bases; nucleotides not matched to a gene: 7. The CDR3 is 15 residues long.